This TCR beta chain is from a study of OX40 agonist ivuxolimab in advanced cancers. Sequencing was performed with immunoSEQ multiplex PCR; in TCRdb, only in-frame clones are kept and a portion is missing. The sample yields 6,000 to 9,000 clones, around 75% seen once. CDR3 size: 19 residues. Germline CDR1 reads PRHDT; CDR2 reads FYEKMQ (reference sequence). The J segment lost 6 bases and the V segment lost 5 bases, leaving 20 bases of the junction unmatched. This receptor was obtained from an adult with an advanced solid tumor such as melanoma, head and neck, liver or kidney cancer. Sample: CD4+ or CD8+ T cells sorted from blood, taken in a trial of the OX40 agonist ivuxolimab. The chain links TRBV13 to TRBJ2-3, with 10 nucleotides matching TRBD1. CDR3 region: CASSTQGTGVRHRPDTQYF. CDR3 nucleotide sequence: TGTGCCAGCAGCACCCAAGGGACAGGGGTAAGGCACAGGCCGGATACGCAGTATTTT. The variable domain in full, completed from reference TRBV13 and TRBJ2-3, reads AAGVIQSPRHLIKEKRETATLKCYPIPRHDTVYWYQQGPGQDPQFLISFYEKMQSDKGSIPDRFSAQQFSDYHSELNMSSLELGDSALYFCASSTQGTGVRHRPDTQYFGPGTRLTVL.